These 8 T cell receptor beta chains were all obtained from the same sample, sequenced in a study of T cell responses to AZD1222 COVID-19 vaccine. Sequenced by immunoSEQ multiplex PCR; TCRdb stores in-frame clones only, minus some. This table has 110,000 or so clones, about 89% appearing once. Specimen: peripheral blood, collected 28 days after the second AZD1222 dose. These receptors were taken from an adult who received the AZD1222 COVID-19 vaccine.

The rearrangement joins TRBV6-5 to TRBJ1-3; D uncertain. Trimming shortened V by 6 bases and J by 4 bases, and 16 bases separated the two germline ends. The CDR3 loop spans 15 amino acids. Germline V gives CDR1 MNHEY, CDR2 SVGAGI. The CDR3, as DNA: TGTGCCAGCAGGCGCCATTCCGCTAAAGGAAACACCATATATTTT. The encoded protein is CASRRHSAKGNTIYF.

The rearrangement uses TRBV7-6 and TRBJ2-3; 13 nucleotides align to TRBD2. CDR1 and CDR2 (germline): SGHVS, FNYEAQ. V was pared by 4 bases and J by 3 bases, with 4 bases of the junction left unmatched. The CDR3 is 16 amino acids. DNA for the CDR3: TGTGCCAGCAGCTCACTAGCGGGGGGGCCGACAGATACGCAGTATTTT. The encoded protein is CASSSLAGGPTDTQYF.

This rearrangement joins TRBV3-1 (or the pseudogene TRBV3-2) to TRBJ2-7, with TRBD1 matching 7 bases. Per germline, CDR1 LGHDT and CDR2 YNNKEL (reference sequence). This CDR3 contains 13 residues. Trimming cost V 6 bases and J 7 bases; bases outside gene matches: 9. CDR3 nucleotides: TGTGCCAGCAGGTCGCTACCCAGGGGGGAGCAGTACTTC. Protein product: CASRSLPRGEQYF.

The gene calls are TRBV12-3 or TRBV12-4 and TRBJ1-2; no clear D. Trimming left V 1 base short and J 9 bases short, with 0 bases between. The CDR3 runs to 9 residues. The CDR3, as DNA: TGTGCCAGCAGTTTAGGCTACACCTTC. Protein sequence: CASSLGYTF.

The CDR3 loop reads CASSQDAYPTGELFF. Here the CDR3 DNA reads TGTGCCAGCAGCCAAGATGCCTACCCGACCGGGGAGCTGTTTTTT. The rearrangement uses TRBV4-2 and TRBJ2-2; D gene uncertain. V gave up 0 bases and J gave up 5 bases, with 10 bases separating them. The CDR3 is made up of 15 amino acids. CDR1 and CDR2 (germline): LGHNA, YNFKEQ.

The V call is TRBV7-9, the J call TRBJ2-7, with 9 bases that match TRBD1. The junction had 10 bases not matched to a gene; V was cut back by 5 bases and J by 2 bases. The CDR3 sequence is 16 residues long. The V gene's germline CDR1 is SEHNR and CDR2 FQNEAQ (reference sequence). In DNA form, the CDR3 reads TGTGCCAGCAGCCCAGCCGGGACAGGGAGAACCTACGAGCAGTACTTC. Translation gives CASSPAGTGRTYEQYF.

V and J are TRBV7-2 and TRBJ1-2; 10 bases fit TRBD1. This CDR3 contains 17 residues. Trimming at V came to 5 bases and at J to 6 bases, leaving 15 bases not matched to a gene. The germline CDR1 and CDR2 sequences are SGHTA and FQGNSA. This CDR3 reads CASSQLWTGGSNHGYTF. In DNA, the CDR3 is TGTGCCAGCAGCCAACTTTGGACAGGGGGTTCAAACCATGGCTACACCTTC. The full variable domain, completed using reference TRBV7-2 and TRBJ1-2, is GAGVSQSPSNKVTEKGKDVELRCDPISGHTALYWYRQSLGQGLEFLIYFQGNSAPDKSGLPSDRFSAERTGGSVSTLTIQRTQQEDSAVYLCASSQLWTGGSNHGYTFGSGTRLTVV.

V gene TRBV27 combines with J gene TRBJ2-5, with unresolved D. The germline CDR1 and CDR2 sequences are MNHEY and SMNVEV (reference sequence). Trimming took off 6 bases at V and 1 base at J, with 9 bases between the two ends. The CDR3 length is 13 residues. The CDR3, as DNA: TGTGCCAGCAGAAGGACCCTCCAAGAGACCCAGTACTTC. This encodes CASRRTLQETQYF.